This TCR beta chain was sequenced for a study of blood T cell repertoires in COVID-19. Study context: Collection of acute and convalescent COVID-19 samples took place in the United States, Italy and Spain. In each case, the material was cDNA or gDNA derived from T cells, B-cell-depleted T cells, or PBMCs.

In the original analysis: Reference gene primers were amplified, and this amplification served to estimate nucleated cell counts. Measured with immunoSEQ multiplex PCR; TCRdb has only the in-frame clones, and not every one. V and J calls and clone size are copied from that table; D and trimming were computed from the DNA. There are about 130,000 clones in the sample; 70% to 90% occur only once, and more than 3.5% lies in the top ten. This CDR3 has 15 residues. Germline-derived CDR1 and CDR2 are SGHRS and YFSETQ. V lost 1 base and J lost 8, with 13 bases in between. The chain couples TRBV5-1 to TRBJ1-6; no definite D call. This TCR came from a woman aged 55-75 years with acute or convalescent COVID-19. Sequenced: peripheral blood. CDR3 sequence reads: CASSLISGLDSPLHF. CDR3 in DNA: TGCGCCAGCAGCTTGATATCCGGGTTGGATTCACCCCTCCACTTT.